Below, 9 T cell receptor beta chains from the same sample are listed, as sequenced in a study of shared clonotypes between healthy human individuals (dated by TCRdb to about 2020). The receptor library was made with the immunoSEQ multiplex PCR assay. TCRdb re-hosts the immuneACCESS table, in-frame sequences only. Its copies lack some clones; in the studies checked, an unresolved V gene accounts for under half of them, and the cause for the rest is not known. This sample gives roughly 2.2 million clones in total; 90% to 95% of them show up just once. The leading ten clones occupy about 0.39% of the sample. The sample consisted of naive CD4+ T cells from PBMCs. The intended sense of this specimen's cell subset or site label: CD45RA+ positively selected. These TCRs come from a man between 18 and 29 years old in good health. Some clones in this sample may be carry-over from other donors' samples.

Details on this clone: The sample holds other DNA sequences that translate to the same CDR3. This rearrangement joins TRBV7-2 to TRBJ2-7; 9 nucleotides agree with TRBD2. Trimming removed 5 bases from V and 1 base from J; junction bases left unmatched: 3. This CDR3 spans 14 amino acids. Germline loops: CDR1 SGHTA, CDR2 FQGNSA. Here the CDR3 DNA reads TGTGCCAGCAGCATTAGCGGGAGTTCCTACGAGCAGTACTTC. Residues: CASSISGSSYEQYF.

V usage is TRBV5-1 and J usage is TRBJ2-3; D is possibly TRBD1 (5 bases). Deletions cut 4 bases from V and 3 bases from J, with 15 bases between. CDR1 and CDR2 (germline): SGHRS, YFSETQ. The CDR3 extends over 15 amino acids. The CDR3 region is CASSTDRRETDTQYF. CDR3 bases: TGCGCCAGCAGCACCGACAGAAGAGAAACAGATACGCAGTATTTT.

This clone was found once. The gene calls are TRBV7-9 and TRBJ2-5; D ambiguous. The CDR3 runs 14 residues. V dropped 2 bases and J dropped 4 bases, with 11 bases sitting between them. Germline V gene lookup returns CDR1 SEHNR and CDR2 FQNEAQ (reference sequence). The DNA for the CDR3 is TGTGCCAGCAGCTTATCGATTAGCCGAGAGACCCAGTACTTC. It translates to CASSLSISRETQYF.

This chain connects TRBV6-1 to TRBJ1-5; 9 positions match TRBD1. Germline trimming cut 6 bases from V and 1 base from J; bases unmatched to any gene: 10. This CDR3 has 17 amino acids. Germline values: CDR1 MNHNS, CDR2 SASEGT. CDR3 bases: TGTGCCAGCAGAGAACAGGGGGCAAGGGGGAGCAATCAGCCCCAGCATTTT. It specifies CASREQGARGSNQPQHF.

The chain is built from TRBV7-7 and TRBJ2-1; TRBD2 might be the D (7 bases). V lost 4 bases to trimming and J lost 5 bases, with 15 bases between them. Germline CDR1 reads SSHAT; CDR2 reads FNYEAQ (reference sequence). This CDR3 is 15 amino acids long. DNA of the CDR3: TGTGCCAGCAGCTCCGGAAGGGGGGGGCACAATGAGCAGTTCTTC. Protein product: CASSSGRGGHNEQFF.

Note on this clone: The same CDR3 also results from other DNA sequences found in this sample. This chain joins TRBV10-3 and TRBJ1-5; D gene uncertain. The CDR3 totals 14 residues. Trimming shortened V by 4 bases and J by 2 bases, and 9 bases separated the two germline ends. Germline lookup yields CDR1 ENHRY and CDR2 SYGVKD. CDR3 DNA: TGTGCCATCAGTGCTGGGCAGGGCAATCAGCCCCAGCATTTT. It is translated as CAISAGQGNQPQHF.

The chain uses TRBV29-1 and TRBJ2-5; 8 positions match TRBD2. Germline V gene sequence: CDR1 SQVTM, CDR2 ANQGSEA. After removal of 7 bases from V and 4 bases from J, the junction contained 8 bases not matched to a gene. This CDR3 contains 13 residues. The CDR3 loop reads CSGSGKLVETQYF. CDR3 DNA sequence: TGCAGCGGTAGCGGGAAGTTGGTAGAGACCCAGTACTTC.

The V call is TRBV5-6, the J call TRBJ2-3; TRBD2 agrees at 10 bases. The CDR3 extends over 15 amino acids. Germline CDR1 SGHDT, CDR2 YYEEEE. Germline trimming cut 3 bases from V and 0 bases from J; bases unmatched to any gene: 1. This CDR3 reads CASSSTSGSTDTQYF. The CDR3 bases are TGTGCCAGCAGCTCGACTAGCGGGAGCACAGATACGCAGTATTTT.

The V gene is TRBV7-2, the J gene TRBJ2-1; 9 bases align to TRBD2. Unmatched junction bases numbered 3, after V lost 1 base and J lost 5 bases. The CDR3 covers 15 residues. Germline lookup yields CDR1 SGHTA and CDR2 FQGNSA. Here the CDR3 DNA reads TGTGCCAGCAGCTTAGGGACTAGCGTCCACAATGAGCAGTTCTTC. Translated: CASSLGTSVHNEQFF.